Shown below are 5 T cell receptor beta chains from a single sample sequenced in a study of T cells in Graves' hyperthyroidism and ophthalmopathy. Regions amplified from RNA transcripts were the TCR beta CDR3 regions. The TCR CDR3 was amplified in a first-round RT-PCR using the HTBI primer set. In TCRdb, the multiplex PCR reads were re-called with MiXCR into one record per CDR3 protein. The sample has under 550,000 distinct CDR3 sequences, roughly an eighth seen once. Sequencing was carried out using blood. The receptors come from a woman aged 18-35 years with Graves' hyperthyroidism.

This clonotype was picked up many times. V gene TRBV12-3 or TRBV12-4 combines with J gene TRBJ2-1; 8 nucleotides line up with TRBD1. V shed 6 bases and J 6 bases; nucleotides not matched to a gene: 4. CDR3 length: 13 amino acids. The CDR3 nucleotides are TGTGCCAGCAGACTTACAGGGGGCAATGAGCAGTTCTTC. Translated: CASRLTGGNEQFF.

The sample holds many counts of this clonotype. CDR3 DNA: TGCAGTGCTAGGGTCCCTAGCGGGAGGTCAGATACGCAGTATTTT. It specifies CSARVPSGRSDTQYF. The chain employs TRBV20-1 and TRBJ2-3; 11 nucleotides agree with TRBD2. V shed 3 bases, J shed 4 bases, and the junction held 6 bases outside the gene matches. The CDR3 runs to 15 residues. Germline V gene data show CDR1 as DFQATT and CDR2 as SNEGSKA (reference sequence).

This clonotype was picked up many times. The CDR3: CASSQDLQEAYNEQFF. The CDR3 coding sequence is TGTGCCAGCAGCCAAGATCTTCAAGAGGCCTACAATGAGCAGTTCTTC. The chain couples TRBV3-1 to TRBJ2-1; D is undetermined. CDR1 LGHDT and CDR2 YNNKEL come from the germline V gene (reference sequence). The V end was cut by 0 bases, the J end by 2 bases, with 11 bases between. This CDR3 region has 16 residues.

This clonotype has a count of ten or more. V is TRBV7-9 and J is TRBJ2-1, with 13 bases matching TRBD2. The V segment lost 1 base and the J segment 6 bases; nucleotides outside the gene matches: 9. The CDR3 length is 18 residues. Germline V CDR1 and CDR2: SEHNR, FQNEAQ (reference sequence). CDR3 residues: CASSLGILAGGLSNEQFF. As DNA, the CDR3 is TGTGCCAGCAGCTTAGGGATACTAGCGGGAGGGTTATCCAATGAGCAGTTCTTC. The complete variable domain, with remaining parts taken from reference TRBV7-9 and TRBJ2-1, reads DTGVSQNPRHKITKRGQNVTFRCDPISEHNRLYWYRQTLGQGPEFLTYFQNEAQLEKSRLLSDRFSAERPKGSFSTLEIQRTEQGDSAMYLCASSLGILAGGLSNEQFFGPGTRLTVL.

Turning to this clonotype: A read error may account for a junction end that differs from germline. This CDR3 is CASSFRTNTGELLF. CDR3 in DNA: TGTGCCAGCAGTTTCAGAACGAACACCGGGGAGCTGCTTTTT. The V call is TRBV12-3 or TRBV12-4, the J call TRBJ2-2, with D perhaps matching TRBD2 (5 bases). The length of the CDR3 is 14 residues.